These T cell receptor beta chains were read from a single sample in a study of blood T cell repertoires in COVID-19. Clones were read by immunoSEQ multiplex PCR, and TCRdb kept only the in-frame ones, dropping some. This table holds about 68,000 clones, over 75% found once. Sequencing was done on a sample of peripheral blood. These receptors all come from a man in his forties with COVID-19, enrolled during active disease. The CDR3 runs from the conserved cysteine through the conserved F or W. The D gene is left open where the match is weak. Clone size appears in some rows only: once, few, many, or a class for an expanded clone.

clone size | D gene | J gene | V gene | CDR3 protein | CDR3 DNA
. | . | TRBJ2-5 | TRBV6-5 | CASKRVPGETQYF | TGTGCCAGCAAACGGGTCCCGGGAGAGACCCAGTACTTC
. | . | TRBJ2-5 | TRBV1 | CTSSQPPSVGPFGTQYF | TGCACCAGCAGCCAACCTCCTAGCGTGGGGCCTTTTGGGACCCAGTACTTC
once | . | TRBJ2-7 | TRBV3-1/TRBV3-2 | CASSQGASSYEQYF | TGTGCCAGCAGCCAAGGGGCTTCCTCCTACGAGCAGTACTTC
once | . | TRBJ1-6 | TRBV5-1 | CASSLALRQYSPLHF | TGCGCCAGCAGCTTGGCCTTAAGACAGTACTCACCCCTCCACTTT
. | . | TRBJ1-4 | TRBV5-1 | CASSGGGAVEKLFF | TGCGCCAGCAGCGGGGGAGGGGCGGTTGAAAAACTGTTTTTT
. | . | TRBJ2-5 | TRBV11-2 | CASSKTSADTLYQETQYF | TGTGCCAGCAGTAAGACGAGTGCGGACACACTATACCAAGAGACCCAGTACTTC
once | TRBD2 | TRBJ2-1 | TRBV30 | CAWRGLAGRNEQFF | TGTGCCTGGAGGGGACTAGCGGGGCGGAATGAGCAGTTCTTC
. | TRBD1 | TRBJ1-1 | TRBV7-7 | CASRYSPRGYTEAFF | TGTGCCAGCAGGTATTCCCCCAGGGGGTACACTGAAGCTTTCTTT
. | TRBD1 | TRBJ1-2 | TRBV6-5 | CASSYSGTGGYFGYTF | TGTGCCAGCAGTTACTCTGGGACAGGGGGCTATTTTGGCTACACCTTC
. | TRBD1 | TRBJ1-6 | TRBV10-1 | CATEGTGSYNSPLHF | TGCGCCACCGAAGGGACAGGCTCCTATAATTCACCCCTCCACTTT
. | . | TRBJ2-3 | TRBV14 | CASSQGDSRITDTQYF | TGTGCCAGCAGCCAGGGGGACTCCCGAATCACAGATACGCAGTATTTT
. | . | TRBJ1-6 | TRBV27 | CVSRSRLSSYNSPLHF | TGTGTCAGCAGGAGTCGCCTGAGCTCCTATAATTCACCCCTCCACTTT
. | . | TRBJ2-3 | TRBV2 | CARQGFGTDTQYF | TGTGCCAGACAGGGCTTTGGCACAGATACGCAGTATTTT
. | . | TRBJ2-2 | TRBV18 | CASSPTETGELFF | TGTGCCAGCTCACCAACAGAGACCGGGGAGCTGTTTTTT
. | TRBD2 | TRBJ2-2 | TRBV6-2/TRBV6-3 | CASSHSTGLAVTGELFF | TGTGCCAGCAGCCACTCCACGGGACTAGCGGTCACCGGGGAGCTGTTTTTT
. | TRBD2 | TRBJ2-7 | TRBV7-2 | CASSLRAGEDEQYF | TGTGCCAGCAGCTTAAGGGCGGGGGAGGACGAGCAGTACTTC
. | . | TRBJ2-2 | TRBV28 | CASSPYEPFANTGELFF | TGTGCCAGCAGTCCCTACGAGCCCTTCGCGAACACCGGGGAGCTGTTTTTT
. | . | TRBJ1-1 | TRBV4-1 | CASSQEEENTEAFF | TGCGCCAGCAGCCAAGAAGAGGAAAACACTGAAGCTTTCTTT
. | . | TRBJ1-2 | TRBV3-1/TRBV3-2 | CASSQSGHPVNYGYTF | TGTGCCAGCAGCCAATCCGGACACCCTGTTAACTATGGCTACACCTTC
. | TRBD1 | TRBJ1-2 | TRBV12-5 | CASGPDGQGGYGYTF | TGTGCTAGTGGTCCGGATGGACAGGGGGGCTATGGCTACACCTTC
. | . | TRBJ1-1 | TRBV3-1/TRBV3-2 | CASGNRAEAFF | TGTGCCAGCGGCAACAGGGCTGAAGCTTTCTTT
. | TRBD1 | TRBJ1-2 | TRBV7-9 | CASSLEGALVGYTF | TGTGCCAGCAGCTTAGAGGGGGCTCTGGTTGGCTACACCTTC
. | TRBD1 | TRBJ1-3 | TRBV30 | CAWSKRQGAFSGNTIYF | TGTGCCTGGAGCAAACGACAGGGGGCATTCTCTGGAAACACCATATATTTT
. | . | TRBJ1-1 | TRBV6-6 | CASSSQHGLTGSEAFF | TGTGCCAGCAGTTCCCAACATGGTCTCACAGGTAGTGAAGCTTTCTTT
. | . | TRBJ2-5 | TRBV29-1 | CSVERLRPGTQYF | TGCAGCGTTGAACGGCTCCGGCCGGGGACCCAGTACTTC
. | . | TRBJ1-2 | TRBV19 | CASTKRTDFPRGYTF | TGTGCCAGTACCAAAAGAACGGACTTCCCCCGGGGCTACACCTTC
. | . | TRBJ1-1 | TRBV6-5 | CASSYTTGRPEAFF | TGTGCCAGCAGTTACACCACCGGGAGGCCTGAAGCTTTCTTT
. | . | TRBJ1-2 | TRBV3-1/TRBV3-2 | CASSQDFGGLDYGYTF | TGTGCCAGCAGCCAAGATTTCGGGGGGCTAGACTATGGCTACACCTTC
. | TRBD2 | TRBJ2-1 | TRBV19 | CASTPGGAGNEQFF | TGTGCCAGTACACCCGGGGGGGCCGGGAATGAGCAGTTCTTC
. | . | TRBJ1-4 | TRBV5-1 | CASSPLGGANEKLFF | TGCGCCAGCAGCCCGCTCGGGGGTGCGAATGAAAAACTGTTTTTT
. | TRBD1 | TRBJ2-7 | TRBV24-1 | CATRALPGQGVRAYEQYF | TGTGCCACCAGGGCCCTACCGGGACAGGGCGTCCGGGCGTACGAGCAGTACTTC
. | . | TRBJ2-3 | TRBV6-5 | CASRRTGYTDTQYF | TGTGCCAGCAGGAGGACTGGTTACACAGATACGCAGTATTTT
. | . | TRBJ1-1 | TRBV5-4 | CASSAGGLRGTEAFF | TGTGCCAGCAGCGCTGGTGGGCTCAGGGGTACTGAAGCTTTCTTT
. | . | TRBJ2-3 | TRBV28 | CASSPFIDTQYF | TGTGCCAGCAGCCCTTTTATAGATACGCAGTATTTT
. | . | TRBJ2-7 | TRBV11-2 | CASSLGAIDYEQYF | TGTGCCAGCAGCTTAGGGGCTATCGACTACGAGCAGTACTTC
. | . | TRBJ1-4 | TRBV6-5 | CASGRGLEEKLFF | TGTGCCAGCGGGAGGGGATTGGAAGAAAAACTGTTTTTT
. | TRBD1 | TRBJ1-3 | TRBV6-5 | CASRWTGGDGNTIYF | TGTGCCAGCAGATGGACAGGGGGCGATGGAAACACCATATATTTT
. | . | TRBJ2-2 | TRBV7-2 | CASSVSGGAGELFF | TGTGCCAGCAGCGTTTCGGGGGGCGCCGGGGAGCTGTTTTTT
. | . | TRBJ1-3 | TRBV5-5 | CASSLGVSGNTIYF | TGTGCCAGCAGCCTAGGGGTCTCTGGAAACACCATATATTTT
. | TRBD1 | TRBJ2-1 | TRBV5-1 | CASSFRTGINEQFF | TGCGCCAGCAGCTTCCGGACAGGGATCAATGAGCAGTTCTTC
. | . | TRBJ2-7 | TRBV7-9 | CASSFDSYEQYF | TGTGCCAGCAGCTTCGACAGTTACGAGCAGTACTTC
. | TRBD1 | TRBJ2-4 | TRBV6-1 | CASSDGQGAGKNIQYF | TGTGCCAGCAGTGATGGACAGGGGGCAGGCAAAAACATTCAGTACTTC
. | . | TRBJ1-5 | TRBV28 | CASSRTGINQPQHF | TGTGCCAGCAGTCGGACTGGAATCAATCAGCCCCAGCATTTT
. | TRBD1 | TRBJ1-2 | TRBV6-1 | CASSDAQGAGYGYTF | TGTGCCAGCAGTGACGCTCAGGGGGCGGGATATGGCTACACCTTC
. | TRBD2 | TRBJ2-3 | TRBV3-1/TRBV3-2 | CASSLGLAWSDTQYF | TGTGCCAGCAGCCTGGGACTAGCTTGGTCAGATACGCAGTATTTT
. | TRBD1 | TRBJ2-5 | TRBV5-1 | CASSLGDRGRKTQYF | TGCGCCAGCAGCTTGGGAGACAGGGGGCGAAAGACCCAGTACTTC
. | TRBD2 | TRBJ2-1 | TRBV2 | CASSLGTSGDRKQFF | TGTGCCAGCAGTCTTGGGACTAGCGGGGACCGGAAGCAGTTCTTC
. | . | TRBJ2-2 | TRBV7-3 | CASSLVGSGNTGELFF | TGTGCCAGCAGCTTAGTTGGTAGCGGGAACACCGGGGAGCTGTTTTTT
. | . | TRBJ1-6 | TRBV3-1/TRBV3-2 | CASSQVRGNSPLHF | TGTGCCAGCAGCCAAGTTAGGGGAAATTCACCCCTCCACTTT